These 5 T cell receptor beta chains came from one sample sequenced in a study of early T cells in non-severe SARS-CoV-2 infection (dated by TCRdb to about 2021). Library creation used 5' RACE. Sequencer: NextSeq 500. TCRdb trimmed the raw reads at Q25, called clones with MiXCR and kept productive beta chains. Here each entry gathers all rows of one CDR3 protein and keeps the most common genes and DNA. The sample table shows roughly 97,000 distinct CDR3 sequences, and approximately 11% are seen once. The top ten constitute roughly 4.5% of the sample. Material: whole blood, obtained at baseline. Receptors originate from an adult who was a healthcare worker with PCR-confirmed SARS-CoV-2 infection or an uninfected control (not recorded which).

Concerning this clonotype itself: At one end, the junction sequence differs from germline, possibly due to a read error. The V gene is TRBV6-5, the J gene TRBJ2-7; a weak D match, TRBD1 (6 bases). CDR3 length: 16 amino acids. Germline V gene data show CDR1 as MNHEY and CDR2 as SVGAGI. The chain's CDR3 is CASSYDPGTLQYEQYF. The DNA for the CDR3 is TGTGCCAGCAGTTACGATCCGGGGACACTACAGTACGAGCAGTACTTT.

This clonotype was recorded a few times. The CDR3 DNA sequence: TGTGCCAGTAGTATCGCACCGACAGGGTGGCACTCCTACGAGCAGTACTTC. It is translated as CASSIAPTGWHSYEQYF. V and J are TRBV19 and TRBJ2-7; TRBD1 matches 7 bases. This CDR3 spans 17 amino acids. Germline V lookup: CDR1 LNHDA, CDR2 SQIVND (reference sequence). The trim removed 3 bases at V and 0 bases at J, leaving 11 bases unmatched. Drawing the rest from reference TRBV19 and TRBJ2-7, the complete variable domain is DGGITQSPKYLFRKEGQNVTLSCEQNLNHDAMYWYRQDPGQGLRLIYYSQIVNDFQKGDIAEGYSVSREKKESFPLTVTSAQKNPTAFYLCASSIAPTGWHSYEQYFGPGTRLTVT.

A few counts support this clonotype. V is TRBV29-1 and J is TRBJ2-5; 8 bases fit TRBD1. Germline V CDR1 and CDR2: SQVTM, ANQGSEA. This CDR3 contains 13 residues. After removal of 7 bases from V and 4 bases from J, the junction contained 8 bases not matched to a gene. CDR3 region: CSARTGNRETQYF. CDR3 nucleotides: TGCAGCGCTAGGACAGGGAATAGAGAGACCCAGTACTTC.

This clonotype has only a few counts. The CDR3 coding sequence is TGTGCCAGCAGTCGGGGTAGCGGGAGATATGTCTACGTGCCAGATACGCAGTATTTT. It translates to CASSRGSGRYVYVPDTQYF. This rearrangement joins TRBV11-2 to TRBJ2-3; TRBD2 agrees at 9 bases. The ends lost 6 bases at V and 4 bases at J; junction bases unmatched: 20. Germline V CDR1 and CDR2: SGHAT, FQNNGV. The CDR3 runs 19 residues.

The genes are TRBV2 and TRBJ2-7; weak D call: TRBD2 (7 bases). Looked up from germline, CDR1 is SNHLY and CDR2 is FYNNEI. The CDR3 has 15 residues. V lost 7 bases to trimming and J lost 4 bases, with 20 bases between them. The CDR3, as DNA: TGTGCCAGCAAAGGCGGGGGCCCTAGGACGTACGAGCAGTACTTC. This codes for CASKGGGPRTYEQYF. Together with reference TRBV2 and TRBJ2-7, the CDR3 gives the full variable domain: EPEVTQTPSHQVTQMGQEVILRCVPISNHLYFYWYRQILGQKVEFLVSFYNNEISEKSEIFDDQFSVERPDGSNFTLKIRSTKLEDSAMYFCASKGGGPRTYEQYFGPGTRLTVT.